This passage covers 10 T cell receptor beta chains from one sample sequenced in a study of cytomegalovirus exposure and HLA in healthy donors. The PCR made use of 60 Vbeta and 13 Jbeta primers. Profiling relied on immunoSEQ multiplex PCR, and the TCRdb table lists in-frame clones only, not all of them. The data show around 87,000 clones, 65% to 85% seen once. The sequenced material came from PBMCs. The receptors were gathered from a girl aged 2 to 9 in good health and CMV-seropositive.

The chain is built from TRBV4-2 and TRBJ2-5; D is perhaps TRBD2 (6 bases). Germline V lookup: CDR1 LGHNA, CDR2 YNFKEQ. CDR3 length equals 14 residues. Trimming removed 6 bases at V and 2 bases at J, with 13 bases between. CDR3 coding DNA: TGTGCCAGCAGTCCGCCGGGAGTACAAGAGACCCAGTACTTC. It specifies CASSPPGVQETQYF.

The chain couples TRBV10-1 to TRBJ1-1; D possibly corresponds to TRBD1 (5 bases). Trimming pared 5 bases from V and 0 bases from J, leaving 7 bases between. CDR3 length: 13 amino acids. Germline CDR1 and CDR2: WNHNN and SYGVQD (reference sequence). CDR3 protein: CASSPGMNTEAFF. The CDR3 nucleotides are TGCGCCAGCAGTCCAGGGATGAACACTGAAGCTTTCTTT.

This clone was counted only a few times. The V and J genes are TRBV27 and TRBJ1-3, with unresolved D. V lost 7 bases and J lost 2, with 9 bases in between. CDR3 length: 13 amino acids. Germline V gene data show CDR1 as MNHEY and CDR2 as SMNVEV (reference sequence). In nucleotides, the CDR3 is TGTGCCAGCACGCAAGCTCCTGGAAACACCATATATTTT. This codes for CASTQAPGNTIYF.

J is TRBJ2-1 and V is TRBV10-3, with 7 positions matching TRBD1. The CDR3 loop spans 15 amino acids. V trimming: 5 bases; J trimming: 6 bases; junction bases outside the gene matches: 10. CDR1 is ENHRY and CDR2 is SYGVKD in the germline V gene. CDR3 bases: TGTGCCATCAGTCCCGCGGACAGGAGAGTCAATGAGCAGTTCTTC. Amino acids: CAISPADRRVNEQFF.

This clone was counted a single time. The chain has TRBV15 and TRBJ2-6, with TRBD1 matching over 7 bases. Germline CDR1 is LNHNV and CDR2 is YYDKDF (reference sequence). This CDR3 region has 15 residues. After removal of 5 bases from V and 2 bases from J, the junction contained 3 bases not matched to a gene. CDR3 in DNA: TGTGCCACCAGCTCGCAGGGGGCTGGGGCCAACGTCCTGACTTTC. Translating it yields CATSSQGAGANVLTF. Using reference TRBV15 and TRBJ2-6 for the parts outside the CDR3, the full variable domain is DAMVIQNPRYQVTQFGKPVTLSCSQTLNHNVMYWYQQKSSQAPKLLFHYYDKDFNNEADTPDNFQSRRPNTSFCFLDIRSPGLGDTAMYLCATSSQGAGANVLTFGAGSRLTVL.

The chain combines TRBV6-1 with TRBJ1-1; a weak D match, TRBD1 (5 bases). The CDR3 covers 13 residues. Germline V gene lookup returns CDR1 MNHNS and CDR2 SASEGT. Between the trimmed V and J ends, which lost 10 bases and 8 bases, there was a span of 20 bases. CDR3 nucleotide sequence: TGTGCCACCCAAAAACTCGAGAGGACAGAAGCTTTCTTT. Translated: CATQKLERTEAFF.

This CDR3 reads CASSLGNLAGGPSEQFF. For the CDR3, the DNA is TGTGCCAGCAGCTTAGGGAACCTAGCGGGAGGGCCGAGTGAGCAGTTCTTC. The chain carries TRBV7-2 and TRBJ2-1; TRBD2 aligns across 12 bases. J lost 9 bases, V lost 1 base, and 10 bases had no gene match. CDR1 and CDR2 (germline): SGHTA, FQGNSA. This CDR3 contains 17 residues.

V usage is TRBV30 and J usage is TRBJ1-3; TRBD1 matches at 7 bases. The CDR3 is 12 amino acids. Germline V lookup: CDR1 GTSNPN, CDR2 SVGIG (reference sequence). The trim removed 4 bases at V and 11 bases at J, leaving 8 bases unmatched. The CDR3 nucleotides are TGTGCCTGGACCCGACAGGGTAGTTCCATATATTTT. Its translation is CAWTRQGSSIYF.

The gene calls are TRBV6-5 and TRBJ2-1, with 7 nucleotides matching TRBD2. The CDR3 extends over 15 amino acids. Germline CDR1 is MNHEY and CDR2 is SVGAGI. Trimming at V came to 6 bases and at J to 1 base, leaving 6 bases not matched to a gene. CDR3 sequence (DNA): TGTGCCAGCAGGCTAGCGGAACTATCCTACAATGAGCAGTTCTTC. This gives the protein CASRLAELSYNEQFF.

The J gene is TRBJ1-2, the V gene TRBV2, with a tentative D call TRBD1 (5 bases). The CDR3 sequence is 15 residues long. Trimming took 5 bases from V and 5 from J, leaving 18 bases between them. Per germline, CDR1 SNHLY and CDR2 FYNNEI. The DNA for the CDR3 is TGTGCCAGCAGTAGGGAGCGATCGGGGGAATATGGCTACACCTTC. Translation: CASSRERSGEYGYTF.